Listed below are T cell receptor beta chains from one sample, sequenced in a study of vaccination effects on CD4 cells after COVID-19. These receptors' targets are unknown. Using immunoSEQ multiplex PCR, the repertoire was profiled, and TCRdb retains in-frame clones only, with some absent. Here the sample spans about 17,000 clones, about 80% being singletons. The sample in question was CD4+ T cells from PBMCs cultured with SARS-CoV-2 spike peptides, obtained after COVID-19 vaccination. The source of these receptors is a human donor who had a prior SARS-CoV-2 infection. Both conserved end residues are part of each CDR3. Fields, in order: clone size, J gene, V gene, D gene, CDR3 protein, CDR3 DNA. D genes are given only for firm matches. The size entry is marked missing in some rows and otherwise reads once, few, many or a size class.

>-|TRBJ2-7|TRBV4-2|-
CASSQALGGYEQYF
TGTGCCAGCAGCCAGGCGTTAGGGGGCTACGAGCAGTACTTC
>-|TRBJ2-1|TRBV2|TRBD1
CASRGQATYNEQFF
TGTGCCAGCAGGGGACAGGCCACCTACAATGAGCAGTTCTTC
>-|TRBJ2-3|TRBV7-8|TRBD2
CASSLRLAGAVDTQYF
TGTGCCAGCAGCTTACGACTAGCGGGAGCGGTAGATACGCAGTATTTT
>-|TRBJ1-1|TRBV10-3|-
CAISLSTANTEAFF
TGTGCCATCAGCCTGAGTACCGCGAACACTGAAGCTTTCTTT
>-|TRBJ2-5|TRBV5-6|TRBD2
CASSAGEWETQYF
TGTGCCAGCAGCGCGGGGGAATGGGAGACCCAGTACTTC
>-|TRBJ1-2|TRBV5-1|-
CASSLEAAGYTF
TGCGCCAGCAGCTTGGAGGCAGCGGGCTACACCTTC
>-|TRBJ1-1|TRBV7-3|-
CASSWYPDTEAFF
TGTGCCAGCAGCTGGTATCCGGACACTGAAGCTTTCTTT
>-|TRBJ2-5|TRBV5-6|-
CASSTGPLQETQYF
TGTGCCAGCAGCACGGGACCGCTACAAGAGACCCAGTACTTC
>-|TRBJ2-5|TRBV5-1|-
CASSFGSLGETQYF
TGCGCCAGCAGCTTTGGCAGTCTAGGCGAGACCCAGTACTTC
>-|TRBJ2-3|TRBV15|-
CATSRVDYTDTQYF
TGTGCCACCAGCAGAGTTGACTACACAGATACGCAGTATTTT
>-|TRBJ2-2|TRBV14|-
CASSQDLSWGEERNSTGELFF
TGTGCCAGCAGCCAAGATCTATCTTGGGGTGAGGAGCGGAACTCCACCGGGGAGCTGTTTTTT
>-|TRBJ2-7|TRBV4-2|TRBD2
CASSQNPSGLYEQYF
TGTGCCAGCAGTCAAAACCCTAGCGGGCTCTACGAGCAGTACTTC
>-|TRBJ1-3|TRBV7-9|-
CASSLGLGSGNTIYF
TGTGCCAGCAGCTTAGGACTGGGCTCTGGAAACACCATATATTTT
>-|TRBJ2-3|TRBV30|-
CAWGRLTPNADTQYF
TGTGCCTGGGGGAGACTGACGCCGAACGCAGATACGCAGTATTTT
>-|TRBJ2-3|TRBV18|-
CASVLVITDTQYF
TGTGCCAGCGTACTAGTAATCACAGATACGCAGTATTTT
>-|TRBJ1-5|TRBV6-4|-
CASRPPKRFIGNQPQHF
TGTGCCAGCAGACCTCCAAAGAGATTTATTGGCAATCAGCCCCAGCATTTT
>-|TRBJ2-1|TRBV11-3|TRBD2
CASSHRTSTTNEQFF
TGTGCCAGCAGCCACCGGACTAGCACCACCAATGAGCAGTTCTTC
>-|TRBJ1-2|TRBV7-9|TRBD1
CASSFDRDISGYTF
TGTGCCAGCAGCTTTGACAGGGATATCTCTGGCTACACCTTC
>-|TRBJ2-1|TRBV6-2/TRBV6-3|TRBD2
CASSRLAGGFDEQFF
TGTGCCAGCAGTCGACTAGCGGGAGGGTTCGATGAGCAGTTCTTC
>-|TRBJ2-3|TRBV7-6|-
CASSFTSSDTQYF
TGTGCCAGCAGCTTCACTAGCTCTGATACGCAGTATTTT
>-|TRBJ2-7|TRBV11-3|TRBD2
CASSTIWEGFYEQYF
TGTGCCAGCAGTACTATTTGGGAGGGGTTCTACGAGCAGTACTTC
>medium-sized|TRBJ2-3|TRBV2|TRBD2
CASSTSGGADTQYF
TGTGCCAGCAGTACTAGCGGGGGGGCAGATACGCAGTATTTT
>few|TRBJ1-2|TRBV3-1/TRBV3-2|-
CASSQDGARRYAGYTF
TGTGCCAGCAGCCAAGACGGGGCCAGGAGGTATGCTGGCTACACCTTC
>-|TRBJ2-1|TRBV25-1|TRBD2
CASSPPNSGNEQFF
TGTGCCAGCAGTCCTCCAAATAGCGGGAATGAGCAGTTCTTC
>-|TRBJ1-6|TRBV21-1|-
CASTIPLGASSPLHF
TGTGCCAGCACCATACCTCTAGGGGCCAGTTCACCCCTCCACTTT